Listed here are 29 T cell receptor beta chains from one sample, sequenced in a study of OX40 agonist ivuxolimab in advanced cancers. Clones were read by immunoSEQ multiplex PCR, and TCRdb kept only the in-frame ones, dropping some. This sample has about 90,000 clones, with approximately 91% found just once. Sequenced material: CD4+ or CD8+ T cells sorted from blood, taken in a trial of the OX40 agonist ivuxolimab. The receptor source for this set is an adult with an advanced solid tumor such as melanoma, head and neck, liver or kidney cancer.

The CDR3 sequence: CASSQAGTGWGTQYF. Here the CDR3 DNA reads TGCGCCAGCAGCCAAGCCGGGACAGGGTGGGGGACCCAGTACTTC. The V call is TRBV4-3, the J call TRBJ2-5; 9 bases align to TRBD1. The V segment lost 1 base and the J segment 7 bases; nucleotides outside the gene matches: 7. This CDR3 is built from 15 residues. In germline, CDR1 is LGHNA, CDR2 YSLEER.

This clone has a single count. The chain recombines TRBV15 with TRBJ2-3; possibly TRBD2 for D (6 bases). V dropped 0 bases and J dropped 2 bases, with 12 bases sitting between them. This CDR3 region has 16 residues. Germline loops: CDR1 LNHNV, CDR2 YYDKDF (reference sequence). The CDR3 nucleotides read TGTGCCACCAGCAGAGATCCGGGAGCCAACACAGATACGCAGTATTTT. As protein: CATSRDPGANTDTQYF.

V is TRBV9 and J is TRBJ1-3, with D possibly matching TRBD1 (5 bases). From germline, CDR1 is SGDLS and CDR2 YYNGEE. This CDR3 contains 18 residues. Trimming shortened V by 0 bases and J by 1 base, and 17 bases separated the two germline ends. The CDR3 nucleotides are TGTGCCAGCAGCGTAGGCCTATGGGACCACCGGTCTGGAAACACCATATATTTT. This gives the protein CASSVGLWDHRSGNTIYF.

This clone occurred once. V usage is TRBV2 and J usage is TRBJ1-4; no clear D. Germline CDR1 reads SNHLY; CDR2 reads FYNNEI. The length of the CDR3 is 15 residues. The germline V and J ends were trimmed by 2 bases and 4 bases, with 11 bases remaining between them. The DNA of the CDR3 is TGTGCCAGCAGTGAACGGCAGTTAGTTAATGAAAAACTGTTTTTT. Its protein is CASSERQLVNEKLFF.

This rearrangement joins TRBV4-3 to TRBJ2-3; 10 bases line up with TRBD2. CDR1 is LGHNA, CDR2 YSLEER, per germline. V shed 1 base, J shed 0 bases, and the junction held 4 bases outside the gene matches. This CDR3 has 17 residues. For the CDR3, the DNA is TGCGCCAGCAGCCAAGCCCTGACTAGCGGGAGCACAGATACGCAGTATTTT. Its protein is CASSQALTSGSTDTQYF.

The chain is built from TRBV6-1 and TRBJ2-5; D unresolved. This CDR3 is built from 13 residues. Trimming left V 7 bases short and J 2 bases short, with 11 bases between. CDR1 MNHNS and CDR2 SASEGT come from the germline V gene. This CDR3 is CASMPGLQETQYF. CDR3 bases: TGTGCCAGCATGCCTGGGCTACAAGAGACCCAGTACTTC.

This clone was counted once. The chain employs TRBV5-1 and TRBJ1-2; D is uncertain. V was shortened by 3 bases and J by 14 bases, with 23 bases between the two germline ends. CDR3 length equals 14 residues. Germline assignment: CDR1 SGHRS and CDR2 YFSETQ. The DNA for the CDR3 is TGCGCCAGCAGCTCAGTACAGTCCCATCCTTGGTGGACCTTC. Protein product: CASSSVQSHPWWTF.

V and J are TRBV28 and TRBJ2-5, with 13 bases aligning to TRBD2. V shed 7 bases, J shed 7 bases, and the junction held 12 bases outside the gene matches. In germline, CDR1 is MDHEN, CDR2 SYDVKM. The CDR3 is 16 residues long. CDR3 bases: TGTGCCAGCATGAAACCCGGGACTAGCGGGACGGGGACCCAGTACTTC. Amino acids: CASMKPGTSGTGTQYF.

This chain connects TRBV5-6 to TRBJ2-3, with 12 bases aligning to TRBD1. In germline, CDR1 is SGHDT, CDR2 YYEEEE. This CDR3 comprises 16 residues. V trimming: 0 bases; J trimming: 4 bases; junction bases outside the gene matches: 3. CDR3 sequence: CASSLGGQGAPDTQYF. Written as DNA, the CDR3 is TGTGCCAGCAGCTTGGGGGGACAGGGGGCTCCAGATACGCAGTATTTT.

The gene calls are TRBV5-1 and TRBJ2-3, with 15 bases matching TRBD2. Germline values: CDR1 SGHRS, CDR2 YFSETQ. V was clipped by 5 bases and J by 2 bases; unmatched bases: 6. This CDR3 is 17 amino acids long. CDR3 amino acids: CASRRGLAGGLTDTQYF. The CDR3 region has the DNA TGCGCCAGCAGACGGGGACTAGCGGGAGGCCTCACAGATACGCAGTATTTT.

The rearrangement joins TRBV7-8 to TRBJ2-7; D may be TRBD1 or TRBD2 (5 bases each). This CDR3 is 15 amino acids long. In germline, CDR1 is SGHVS, CDR2 FQNEAQ. Trimming took 0 bases from V and 0 from J, leaving 9 bases between them. For the CDR3, the DNA is TGTGCCAGCAGCTTAGCGGGGGTAAGCTCCTACGAGCAGTACTTC. Translated, it gives CASSLAGVSSYEQYF.

This sequence joins TRBV2 and TRBJ1-3; D gene uncertain. Trimming removed 2 bases from V and 0 bases from J, with 8 bases in between. The CDR3 runs to 15 residues. Germline V gene sequence: CDR1 SNHLY, CDR2 FYNNEI. This chain's CDR3 is CASSERRVSGNTIYF. The CDR3 nucleotides are TGTGCCAGCAGTGAAAGAAGGGTCTCTGGAAACACCATATATTTT.

This CDR3 is CASSLGGRYNEQFF. In nucleotides, the CDR3 is TGTGCCAGCAGCTTAGGCGGGAGGTACAATGAGCAGTTCTTC. The V call is TRBV11-1, the J call TRBJ2-1; 8 nucleotides match TRBD2. Germline-derived CDR1 and CDR2 are SGHAT and FQDESV (reference sequence). This CDR3 is built from 14 residues. Germline trimming cut 1 base from V and 4 bases from J; bases unmatched to any gene: 0.

This clone was detected a few times. V usage is TRBV4-1 and J usage is TRBJ2-1; 10 bases match TRBD1. V was pared by 4 bases and J by 10 bases, with 10 bases of the junction left unmatched. The CDR3 extends over 15 amino acids. Looked up from germline, CDR1 is MGHRA and CDR2 is YSYEKL. In DNA, the CDR3 is TGCGCCAGCAGCCCAAGACAGGGGGCAGTGATGGAGCAGTTCTTC. It specifies CASSPRQGAVMEQFF.

The rearrangement uses TRBV30 and TRBJ1-1, with a tentative D call TRBD1 (5 bases). This CDR3 is built from 15 residues. V shed 3 bases and J shed 0 bases, with 14 bases lying between them. CDR1 and CDR2 (germline): GTSNPN, SVGIG (reference sequence). The DNA of the CDR3 is TGTGCCTGGAGGGGCCGGGGGGGTTTGAACACTGAAGCTTTCTTT. Protein: CAWRGRGGLNTEAFF.

The CDR3 here is CATSRGRGFGSTNEKLFF. The CDR3 nucleotides read TGTGCCACCAGCAGAGGGAGAGGGTTTGGTTCAACTAATGAAAAACTGTTTTTT. The V call is TRBV15, the J call TRBJ1-4; no reliable D call. CDR3 size: 18 residues. V gave up 1 base and J gave up 0 bases, with 15 bases separating them. The germline CDR1 and CDR2 sequences are LNHNV and YYDKDF (reference sequence).

The chain combines TRBV20-1 with TRBJ2-7; D gene unclear. The CDR3 loop spans 11 amino acids. Germline loops: CDR1 DFQATT, CDR2 SNEGSKA (reference sequence). The CDR3 loop reads CSAHGRYEQYF. In DNA form, the CDR3 reads TGCAGCGCCCATGGACGTTACGAGCAGTACTTC.

V and J are TRBV4-3 and TRBJ2-6; 8 nucleotides agree with TRBD1. J lost 2 bases, V lost 3 bases, and 0 bases had no gene match. The germline V gene encodes CDR1 LGHNA and CDR2 YSLEER. This CDR3 is built from 15 residues. The CDR3 region is CASSQTGAGANVLTF. Here the CDR3 DNA reads TGCGCCAGCAGCCAGACAGGGGCTGGGGCCAACGTCCTGACTTTC.

This chain connects TRBV28 to TRBJ1-1, with 7 nucleotides matching TRBD1. After removal of 6 bases from V and 4 bases from J, the junction contained 5 bases not matched to a gene. The germline V gene encodes CDR1 MDHEN and CDR2 SYDVKM. This CDR3 is built from 13 residues. The CDR3 coding sequence is TGTGCCAGCAGCATGACAGGGAGCACTGAAGCTTTCTTT. Translated: CASSMTGSTEAFF.

This chain connects TRBV6-6 to TRBJ2-5; D is perhaps TRBD2 (5 bases). This CDR3 comprises 13 residues. CDR1 and CDR2 from the germline V gene are MNHNY and SVGAGI (reference sequence). V lost 5 bases, J lost 4 bases, and 11 bases lay in between. CDR3 loop: CASSGGARETQYF. In DNA, the CDR3 is TGTGCCAGCAGTGGAGGAGCGCGAGAGACCCAGTACTTC.

The chain carries TRBV19 and TRBJ2-1, with 9 bases fitting TRBD2. CDR3 length: 16 residues. V was clipped by 2 bases and J by 5 bases; unmatched bases: 7. CDR1 and CDR2 from the germline V gene are LNHDA and SQIVND (reference sequence). In DNA form, the CDR3 reads TGTGCCAGTAGTATAAATAGCGGGAGTTCTCACAATGAGCAGTTCTTC. Translated, it gives CASSINSGSSHNEQFF.

This chain links TRBV6-5 with TRBJ1-2; 8 bases align to TRBD1. The germline V gene encodes CDR1 MNHEY and CDR2 SVGAGI. J gave up 6 bases and V 6 bases, and 12 bases lay outside the gene matches. The CDR3 covers 15 residues. Written as DNA, the CDR3 is TGTGCCAGCAGCCGCCGACAGGGGAGTGGAGATGGCTACACCTTC. Its protein is CASSRRQGSGDGYTF.

The chain has TRBV2 and TRBJ2-3, with TRBD2 matching 11 bases. V lost 6 bases, J lost 2 bases, and 7 bases stayed unmatched. The CDR3 consists of 16 residues. Germline V gene lookup returns CDR1 SNHLY and CDR2 FYNNEI. DNA for the CDR3: TGTGCCAGCAGCCGCACTAGCGGGAGCTCCACAGATACGCAGTATTTT. This translates into CASSRTSGSSTDTQYF.

The chain's CDR3 is CASSPRGYRRGYTF. DNA of the CDR3: TGTGCCAGCAGCCCCAGGGGGTATCGTCGAGGCTACACCTTC. The chain links TRBV7-9 to TRBJ1-2, with TRBD1 identical over 7 bases. This CDR3 has 14 amino acids. The ends lost 5 bases at V and 8 bases at J; junction bases unmatched: 11. The germline V gene encodes CDR1 SEHNR and CDR2 FQNEAQ (reference sequence).

This chain joins TRBV28 and TRBJ2-3, with TRBD2 matching over 9 bases. Germline CDR1 MDHEN, CDR2 SYDVKM. The CDR3 extends over 20 amino acids. V lost 2 bases and J lost 6; bases outside the gene matches: 21. CDR3 in DNA: TGTGCCAGCAGTTTACCCACCGGCGCTGGCGGGAGGGCCCAAAGTGATACGCAGTATTTT. Protein sequence: CASSLPTGAGGRAQSDTQYF.

The gene calls are TRBV5-1 and TRBJ2-1; tentative D call: TRBD2 (6 bases). The CDR3 length is 14 residues. Germline V gives CDR1 SGHRS, CDR2 YFSETQ. V was pared by 3 bases and J by 3 bases, with 10 bases between. In DNA, the CDR3 is TGCGCCAGCAGCTCAAGACTAGGCTACAATGAGCAGTTCTTC. Its translation is CASSSRLGYNEQFF. Full variable domain (remainder filled in from reference TRBV5-1 and TRBJ2-1): KAGVTQTPRYLIKTRGQQVTLSCSPISGHRSVSWYQQTPGQGLQFLFEYFSETQRNKGNFPGRFSGRQFSNSRSEMNVSTLELGDSALYLCASSSRLGYNEQFFGPGTRLTVL.

This clone was detected only once. The chain joins TRBV7-6 to TRBJ2-7; 11 nucleotides line up with TRBD2. V shed 1 base and J 7 bases; nucleotides not matched to a gene: 12. CDR1 and CDR2 from the germline V gene are SGHVS and FNYEAQ. This CDR3 contains 17 residues. In nucleotides, the CDR3 is TGTGCCAGCAGCTTAGTATCGGTAGCGGGAGGGCCTCGGGAGCAGTACTTC. This sequence encodes CASSLVSVAGGPREQYF.

J is TRBJ2-1 and V is TRBV19; 11 bases line up with TRBD2. This CDR3 contains 17 residues. Germline V gene data show CDR1 as LNHDA and CDR2 as SQIVND (reference sequence). Losses at the gene ends were 5 bases for V and 7 bases for J; bases not matched to a gene: 13. CDR3 region: CASSPLSGLAARNEQFF. DNA for the CDR3: TGTGCCAGTAGTCCCCTCTCGGGACTAGCGGCAAGGAATGAGCAGTTCTTC.

This chain joins TRBV4-2 and TRBJ1-2; 7 bases agree with TRBD1. Per the germline V gene, CDR1 is LGHNA and CDR2 is YNFKEQ. This CDR3 spans 13 amino acids. V lost 4 bases to trimming and J lost 7 bases; unmatched junction nucleotides: 6. CDR3 bases: TGTGCCAGCAGCCGCGACAGGGAGGGTGGCTACACCTTC. Its protein product is CASSRDREGGYTF.